A selection of T cell receptor beta chains follows, all from one sample in a study of T cell responses to AZD1222 COVID-19 vaccine. Profiled with immunoSEQ multiplex PCR; TCRdb holds only in-frame clones, not every one. This table holds 130,000 to 150,000 clones, roughly 92% found once. The sequencing here drew on peripheral blood, taken on day 0 of AZD1222 vaccination. These receptors came from an adult in good health. Each CDR3 is given with its conserved first and last residue. The D gene is left open where the match is weak. Only some rows state a clone size, as once, few, many or a class for expanded clones.

TRBJ1-1 | TRBV19 | . | . | CASTRAGMNTEAFF | TGTGCCAGTACCAGGGCAGGGATGAACACTGAAGCTTTCTTT
TRBJ2-7 | TRBV11-2 | . | . | CASTSVDPAYEQYF | TGTGCCAGCACCTCGGTGGACCCCGCCTACGAGCAGTACTTC
TRBJ2-1 | TRBV20-1 | TRBD1 | . | CSASKTGENEQFF | TGCAGTGCTAGTAAGACAGGGGAGAATGAGCAGTTCTTC
TRBJ1-5 | TRBV10-1 | . | . | CASSASGSNQPQHF | TGCGCCAGCTCTGCCTCCGGGAGCAATCAGCCCCAGCATTTT
TRBJ1-5 | TRBV19 | . | . | CASSRGRDQPQHF | TGTGCCAGTAGTAGGGGCAGGGATCAGCCCCAGCATTTT
TRBJ1-5 | TRBV15 | . | . | CATSRGRGASNQPQHF | TGTGCCACCAGCAGAGGGCGGGGGGCCAGCAATCAGCCCCAGCATTTT
TRBJ2-1 | TRBV10-2 | TRBD2 | . | CASGSGGAGGYSSYNEQFF | TGCGCCAGCGGCTCGGGAGGGGCGGGAGGCTATAGCTCCTACAATGAGCAGTTCTTC
TRBJ2-3 | TRBV29-1 | TRBD2 | . | CSVEGTSGRAGTDTQYF | TGCAGCGTTGAGGGGACTAGCGGGAGGGCGGGCACAGATACGCAGTATTTT
TRBJ2-7 | TRBV5-1 | . | . | CASSLAPGPPYEQYF | TGCGCCAGCAGCTTGGCCCCAGGCCCCCCCTACGAGCAGTACTTC
TRBJ2-7 | TRBV4-1 | TRBD1 | . | CASSPKNRGAVYEQYF | TGCGCCAGCAGCCCAAAAAACAGGGGGGCGGTTTACGAGCAGTACTTC
TRBJ1-1 | TRBV2 | . | . | CASSRDSRAFF | TGTGCCAGCAGCCGAGACAGCAGGGCTTTCTTT
TRBJ1-6 | TRBV30 | . | many | CAWSTTVWSSYNSPLHF | TGTGCCTGGAGCACGACAGTTTGGAGCTCCTATAATTCACCCCTCCACTTT
TRBJ1-3 | TRBV3-1/TRBV3-2 | TRBD1 | . | CASSQAGTGIGNTIYF | TGTGCCAGCAGCCAAGCTGGGACAGGTATTGGAAACACCATATATTTT
TRBJ1-1 | TRBV10-3 | TRBD1 | . | CAISEPGQGVTEAFF | TGTGCCATCAGTGAGCCGGGACAGGGGGTAACTGAAGCTTTCTTT
TRBJ2-7 | TRBV19 | . | . | CASSLKGTDHYEQYF | TGTGCCAGTAGTCTCAAAGGGACGGACCACTACGAGCAGTACTTC
TRBJ2-1 | TRBV7-3 | . | . | CASSPRRGDNEQFF | TGTGCCAGCAGCCCCCGGCGCGGGGACAATGAGCAGTTCTTC
TRBJ1-2 | TRBV9 | . | . | CASSPRAGEFYGYTF | TGTGCCAGCAGCCCCAGGGCAGGGGAGTTCTATGGCTACACCTTC
TRBJ1-1 | TRBV5-5 | TRBD1 | . | CASSLRGQRSTEAFF | TGTGCCAGCAGCTTGAGGGGGCAAAGGAGTACTGAAGCTTTCTTT
TRBJ1-1 | TRBV5-6 | . | . | CASSLIREQTFF | TGTGCCAGCAGCTTGATTCGGGAACAAACTTTCTTT
TRBJ2-5 | TRBV5-1 | . | . | CASTLDPGGETQYF | TGCGCCAGCACCCTGGACCCCGGGGGAGAGACCCAGTACTTC
TRBJ1-1 | TRBV6-5 | . | . | CASSYGTGTEAFF | TGTGCCAGCAGTTACGGAACTGGCACTGAAGCTTTCTTT
TRBJ2-1 | TRBV5-1 | TRBD2 | . | CASSSSGTSYNEQFF | TGCGCCAGCAGTTCTAGCGGGACGTCCTACAATGAGCAGTTCTTC
TRBJ1-2 | TRBV5-4 | TRBD1 | . | CASSGMTGFYGYTF | TGTGCCAGCAGTGGAATGACAGGGTTCTATGGCTACACCTTC